This TCR beta chain was retrieved from a study of blood T cell repertoires in COVID-19. On the study more broadly: The cDNA or gDNA used as material had been derived from T cells, B-cell-depleted T cells, or PBMCs.

Germline CDR1 SGHRS, CDR2 YFSETQ. Trimming removed 2 bases from V and 7 bases from J; junction bases left unmatched: 8. The CDR3 length is 16 residues. Per the original data handling: Amplification from reference gene primers served as the basis for estimated nucleated cell counts. Libraries were prepared by immunoSEQ multiplex PCR; TCRdb keeps only in-frame clonotypes and omits some of them. V and J calls and clone size are given by that table; D and trimming were obtained from the DNA. The table includes over 200,000 clones, 80% to 90% detected once. The V call is TRBV5-1, the J call TRBJ2-1; 11 nucleotides agree with TRBD2. This receptor was identified in a man older than 75 with acute or convalescent COVID-19. Material: peripheral blood. Here the CDR3 DNA reads TGCGCCAGCAGCTTCCCTAGCGGGAGGACTAGGAATGAGCAGTTCTTC. Protein sequence: CASSFPSGRTRNEQFF. The full variable domain, with the rest looked up from reference TRBV5-1 and TRBJ2-1, is KAGVTQTPRYLIKTRGQQVTLSCSPISGHRSVSWYQQTPGQGLQFLFEYFSETQRNKGNFPGRFSGRQFSNSRSEMNVSTLELGDSALYLCASSFPSGRTRNEQFFGPGTRLTVL.